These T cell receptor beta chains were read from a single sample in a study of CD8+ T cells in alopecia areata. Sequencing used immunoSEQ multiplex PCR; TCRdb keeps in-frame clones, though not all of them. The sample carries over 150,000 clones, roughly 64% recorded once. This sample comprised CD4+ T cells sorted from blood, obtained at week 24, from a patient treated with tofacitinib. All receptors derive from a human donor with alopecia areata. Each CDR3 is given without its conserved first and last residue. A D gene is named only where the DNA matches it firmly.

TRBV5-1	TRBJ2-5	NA	ASSLTEPQETQY
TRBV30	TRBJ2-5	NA	AWATLETQY
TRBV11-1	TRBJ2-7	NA	ASSFSSGEQY
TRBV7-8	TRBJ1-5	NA	ASSLVSGQRLNQPQH
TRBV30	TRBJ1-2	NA	AWSADGYT
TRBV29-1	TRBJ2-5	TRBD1	SAGRQGRETQY
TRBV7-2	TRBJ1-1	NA	ASSPPTAGHTEAF
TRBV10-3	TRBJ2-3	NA	AAQGSRTDTQY
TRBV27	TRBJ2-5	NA	ASAGSARKETQY
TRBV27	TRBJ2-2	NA	ASSLLVGVSGSGELF
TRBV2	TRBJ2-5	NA	ASGEGDLY
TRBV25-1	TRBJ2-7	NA	ASSELGYEQY
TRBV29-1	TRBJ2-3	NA	SVESSRGTDTQY
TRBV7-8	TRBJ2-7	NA	ASSLGGSMFYEQY
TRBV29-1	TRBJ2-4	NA	SVATESLAKNIQY
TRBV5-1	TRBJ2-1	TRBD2	ASSLMAGGGNEQF
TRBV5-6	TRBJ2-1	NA	ASSPRTHEQF
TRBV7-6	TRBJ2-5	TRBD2	ASSDRRSSGETQY
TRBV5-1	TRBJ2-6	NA	ASAKSVSGANVLT
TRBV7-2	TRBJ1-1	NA	ASSLASGPATEAF
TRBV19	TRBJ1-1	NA	ASSISQANTEAF
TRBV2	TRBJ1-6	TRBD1	ASSPGTENNSPLH
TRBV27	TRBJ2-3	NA	ASSRVRPSTDTQY
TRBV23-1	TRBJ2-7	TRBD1	ASSQSVDREYEQY
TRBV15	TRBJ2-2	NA	ATSRGAGSMSTGELF
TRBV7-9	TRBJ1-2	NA	ASSLARDGYT
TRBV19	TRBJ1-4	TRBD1	ASSVFWDSSEKLF
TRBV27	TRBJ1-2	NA	ASIPQPRGNHGYT
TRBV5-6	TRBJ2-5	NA	ASSLVPRETQY
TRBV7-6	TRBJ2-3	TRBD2	ASSPLSGRSDTQY
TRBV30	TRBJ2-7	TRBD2	AWSSGGSEQY
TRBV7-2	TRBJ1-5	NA	ASSGYNQPQH
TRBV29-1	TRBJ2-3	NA	SVRIDLSTDTQY
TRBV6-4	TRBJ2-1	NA	ASSFVRNNEQF
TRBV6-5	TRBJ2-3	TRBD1	ASRRQGADTQY
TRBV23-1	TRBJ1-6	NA	ASSHLAGKYYNSPLH
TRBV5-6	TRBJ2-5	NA	ASSLAGPLETQY